This note documents a single T cell receptor beta chain sequence. Antigen: not known. From germline, CDR1 is SGHTA and CDR2 FQGNSA. Between the trimmed V and J ends, which lost 1 base and 4 bases, there was a span of 7 bases. There are 14 residues in the CDR3. The assay was immunoSEQ multiplex PCR, and TCRdb's table has in-frame clones only and misses some. The sample records under 140,000 clones, nearly 90% being singletons. This sample was taken from a study of T cell responses to AZD1222 COVID-19 vaccine. Study-wide results and caveats: Baseline antibody screening turned up just six seropositive AZD1222 recipients. Spike-specific TCRs gained breadth and depth after people received two AZD1222 doses. Regions 160-218 and 743-854 held dominance among vaccine-associated CD4 TCRs, which spanned spike.

The TCR comes from an adult in good health. The rearrangement uses TRBV7-2 and TRBJ2-2; D not certain. Sequencing used peripheral blood, obtained on day 0 of AZD1222 vaccination. CDR3 protein: CASSLVRLTGELFF. As DNA, the CDR3 is TGTGCCAGCAGCTTAGTTCGCCTCACCGGGGAGCTGTTTTTT.